The 12 T cell receptor beta chains below all came from one sample that was sequenced in a study of cytomegalovirus exposure and HLA in healthy donors. The PCR employed 60 Vbeta primers together with 13 Jbeta primers. The protocol was immunoSEQ multiplex PCR, while the TCRdb copy is restricted to in-frame clones and leaves out a portion. The repertoire includes around 150,000 clones, roughly 70% of them detected once, and approximately 4.2% sits in the top ten. The specimen was PBMCs. The receptors were gathered from a man aged 50-59 years in good health and CMV-seropositive.

The rearrangement uses TRBV6-1 and TRBJ2-7, with D tentatively TRBD1 (6 bases). V was clipped by 5 bases and J by 5 bases, with 16 bases between them. Per the germline V gene, CDR1 is MNHNS and CDR2 is SASEGT. This CDR3 is 14 amino acids long. CDR3 bases: TGTGCCAGCAGTCTAGACAGGAGAGAGGACGAGCAGTACTTC. Translation gives CASSLDRREDEQYF.

This clone was seen just once. V usage is TRBV6-1 and J usage is TRBJ2-4; 8 nucleotides line up with TRBD1. The CDR3 contains 18 residues. Per the germline V gene, CDR1 is MNHNS and CDR2 is SASEGT. V lost 2 bases, J lost 6 bases, and 15 bases stayed unmatched. CDR3 in DNA: TGTGCCAGCAGTGAATCCGGACAGGGAGGTGGTGGGAGAAACATTCAGTACTTC. Its protein is CASSESGQGGGGRNIQYF.

This sequence joins TRBV11-3 and TRBJ2-5; unclear D gene. Trimming left V 5 bases short and J 4 bases short, with 14 bases between. The CDR3 contains 14 residues. CDR1 and CDR2 (germline): SGHNT, YENEEA. The CDR3 DNA is TGTGCCAGCAGCCGGAACACAGTTTCAGAGACCCAGTACTTC. It codes for CASSRNTVSETQYF.

This clone appeared once. This sequence joins TRBV11-2 and TRBJ2-1, with 7 bases fitting TRBD2. CDR3 size: 15 residues. Looked up from germline, CDR1 is SGHAT and CDR2 is FQNNGV. V was clipped by 5 bases and J by 3 bases; unmatched bases: 7. This chain's CDR3 is CASSRQAGSYNEQFF. The CDR3 coding sequence is TGTGCCAGCAGCCGTCAAGCGGGGAGCTACAATGAGCAGTTCTTC.

This sequence joins TRBV28 and TRBJ1-2, with 8 positions matching TRBD1. The CDR3 loop spans 17 amino acids. Germline assignment: CDR1 MDHEN and CDR2 SYDVKM. The ends lost 2 bases at V and 6 bases at J; junction bases unmatched: 14. The CDR3 DNA follows: TGTGCCAGCAGTTTAGAAGGAACGCAGGGGGCGTTAGATGGCTACACCTTC. This sequence encodes CASSLEGTQGALDGYTF.

The genes are TRBV5-6 and TRBJ2-3, with D perhaps matching TRBD2 (6 bases). The CDR3 consists of 15 residues. V was pared by 7 bases and J by 3 bases, with 18 bases between. Germline CDR1 and CDR2: SGHDT and YYEEEE. CDR3 nucleotides: TGTGCCAGCCTTCAATACGGGGAGGCGACAGATACGCAGTATTTT. This sequence encodes CASLQYGEATDTQYF.

The J gene is TRBJ2-3, the V gene TRBV2; the D gene is possibly TRBD1 (5 bases). In germline, CDR1 is SNHLY, CDR2 FYNNEI. The V gene lost 6 bases and the J gene lost 4 bases, with 14 bases spanning the gap. CDR3 size: 14 residues. CDR3 DNA: TGTGCCAGCAGCATTAGGGGCGAGGCAGATACGCAGTATTTT. Encoded protein: CASSIRGEADTQYF.

This clone was seen once. The rearrangement uses TRBV9 and TRBJ2-7, with D possibly being TRBD2 (6 bases). The CDR3 covers 15 residues. Germline V gene lookup returns CDR1 SGDLS and CDR2 YYNGEE. With 0 bases removed from V and 3 bases from J, the gap between germline ends came to 13 bases. The CDR3 nucleotides read TGTGCCAGCAGCGTAGACGCGACTAGAGTCTACGAGCAGTACTTC. This sequence encodes CASSVDATRVYEQYF.

The chain employs TRBV10-1 and TRBJ2-7; no clear D. From germline, CDR1 is WNHNN and CDR2 SYGVQD (reference sequence). The V gene lost 3 bases and the J gene lost 6 bases, with 12 bases spanning the gap. The CDR3 has 13 amino acids. CDR3 amino acids: CASSDTEMGEQYF. DNA for the CDR3: TGCGCCAGCAGTGATACAGAAATGGGCGAGCAGTACTTC.

The CDR3 here is CASSYRRQNTEAFF. CDR3 DNA sequence: TGTGCCAGCAGTTACCGAAGACAGAACACTGAAGCTTTCTTT. This chain uses TRBV6-5 with TRBJ1-1; no clear D gene. V lost 2 bases and J lost 1, with 8 bases in between. Germline V gene lookup returns CDR1 MNHEY and CDR2 SVGAGI. This CDR3 has 14 residues.

The chain recombines TRBV5-1 with TRBJ1-1, with TRBD1 matching over 9 bases. This CDR3 has 16 residues. The trim removed 4 bases at V and 4 bases at J, leaving 11 bases unmatched. The germline V gene encodes CDR1 SGHRS and CDR2 YFSETQ. CDR3 in amino acids: CASSSPGTGMSTEAFF. DNA for the CDR3: TGCGCCAGCAGCAGTCCCGGGACAGGGATGAGCACTGAAGCTTTCTTT. Variable domain in full (rest from reference TRBV5-1 and TRBJ1-1): KAGVTQTPRYLIKTRGQQVTLSCSPISGHRSVSWYQQTPGQGLQFLFEYFSETQRNKGNFPGRFSGRQFSNSRSEMNVSTLELGDSALYLCASSSPGTGMSTEAFFGQGTRLTVV.

This clone was counted a few times. The chain employs TRBV5-1 and TRBJ1-2; possible D gene TRBD1, 6 bases. Germline values: CDR1 SGHRS, CDR2 YFSETQ. This CDR3 comprises 16 residues. The V and J ends lost 8 bases and 0 bases respectively, with 20 bases between them. The chain's CDR3 is CASRVTTGQPNYGYTF. CDR3 DNA sequence: TGCGCCAGTAGAGTTACTACAGGGCAACCTAACTATGGCTACACCTTC.